The present TCR beta chain was sequenced within a study of low-dose radiotherapy and immunotherapy resistance in tumors. cDNA synthesis used a TRAV/TRBV-specific primer set for both chains. TCRs underwent roughly 19 PCR cycles of amplification with a constant-region primer and V-primer adapter. TCRdb reanalysed the reads using MiXCR and keeps one entry per CDR3 protein. This sample yields 60,000 to 90,000 distinct CDR3 sequences, of which approximately 31% are seen a single time; around 10% belongs to the top ten. Regarding time point: before trial treatment. The CDR3 runs to 12 residues. Trimming shortened V by 6 bases and J by 9 bases, and 13 bases separated the two germline ends. This clonotype appeared many times.

This material consisted of PBMCs, taken before treatment. The J gene is TRBJ2-3, the V gene TRBV23-1, with D tentatively TRBD1 (6 bases). TRBV23-1 is recorded as an ORF, its role being uncertain. This sequence originates from a female donor with ovarian cancer. The CDR3 DNA sequence: TGCGCCAGCAGCTCAACAAGGGGGACGCAGTATTTT. Protein: CASSSTRGTQYF.